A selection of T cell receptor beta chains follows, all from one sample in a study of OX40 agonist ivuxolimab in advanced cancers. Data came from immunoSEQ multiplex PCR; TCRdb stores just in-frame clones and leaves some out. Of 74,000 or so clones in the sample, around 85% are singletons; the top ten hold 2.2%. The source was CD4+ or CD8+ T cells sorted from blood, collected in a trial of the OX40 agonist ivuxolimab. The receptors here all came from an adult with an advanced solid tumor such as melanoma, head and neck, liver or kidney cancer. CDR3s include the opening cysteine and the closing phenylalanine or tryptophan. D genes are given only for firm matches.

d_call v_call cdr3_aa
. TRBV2 CASSVLQGNQPQHF
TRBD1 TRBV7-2 CASSSRGPRDTEAFF
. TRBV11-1 CASSRRGGGYGYTF
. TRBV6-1 CASSEEIYGYTF
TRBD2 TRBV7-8 CASSESQAGLNEF
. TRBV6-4 CASSGLRQSYEQYF
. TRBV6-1 CASSQEWNTEAFF
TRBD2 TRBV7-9 CASSPAASGGLTSRDTQYF
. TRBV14 CASSHLGVADTQYF
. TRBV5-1 CASSIGGLDQPQHF
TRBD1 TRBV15 CATSRPGQGDTIYF
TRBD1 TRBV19 CATRGTGDTEAFF
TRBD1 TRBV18 CASSRGQITEAFF
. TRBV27 CASSLSGVDQPQHF
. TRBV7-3 CASSSGPFEGPTQPQHF
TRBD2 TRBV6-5 CASSYRGLAVSETQYF
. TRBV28 CASRWATDTQYF
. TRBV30 CAWSTGHLNEQYF
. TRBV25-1 CASSKVSSYEQYF
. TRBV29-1 CSVYWDQGYEKLFF
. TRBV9 CASSAGQGLNSPLHF
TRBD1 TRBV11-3 CASSLTGGTGYTF
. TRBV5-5 CASSPPTMGGAYEQYF
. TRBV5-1 CASSLAGDSSYEQYF
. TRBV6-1 CASTRAENTEAFF
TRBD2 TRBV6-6 CASLGTSGLSYEQYF